A selection of T cell receptor beta chains follows, all from one sample in a study of T cell responses to AZD1222 COVID-19 vaccine. The protocol was immunoSEQ multiplex PCR, while the TCRdb copy is restricted to in-frame clones and leaves out a portion. The sample records roughly 100,000 clones, around 91% being singletons. The material sequenced was peripheral blood, taken on day 0 of AZD1222 vaccination. These receptors were obtained from an adult in good health. CDR3s leave out the opening cysteine and the closing phenylalanine or tryptophan. The order of the fields is V gene, J gene, CDR3 protein.

TRBV5-1	TRBJ1-5	ASSTGQSNQPQH
TRBV11-2	TRBJ2-1	ASSFWGNEQF
TRBV11-2	TRBJ2-2	ASSRAYANTGELF
TRBV5-8	TRBJ2-2	ASSLVLSGATGELF
TRBV13	TRBJ1-1	ASSKTTDGTEAF
TRBV2	TRBJ1-2	ASSDPGAPRRDYT
TRBV25-1	TRBJ2-1	ASSVGQGPYNEQF
TRBV27	TRBJ2-5	ASSLREKETQY
TRBV2	TRBJ1-1	ASSGQGITEAF
TRBV2	TRBJ1-4	ASRINGANEKLF
TRBV5-1	TRBJ1-6	ASSPWTADNNSPLH
TRBV5-1	TRBJ1-2	ASSLDRGNYGYT
TRBV7-3	TRBJ1-1	ASSLDGRSISRDDTEAF